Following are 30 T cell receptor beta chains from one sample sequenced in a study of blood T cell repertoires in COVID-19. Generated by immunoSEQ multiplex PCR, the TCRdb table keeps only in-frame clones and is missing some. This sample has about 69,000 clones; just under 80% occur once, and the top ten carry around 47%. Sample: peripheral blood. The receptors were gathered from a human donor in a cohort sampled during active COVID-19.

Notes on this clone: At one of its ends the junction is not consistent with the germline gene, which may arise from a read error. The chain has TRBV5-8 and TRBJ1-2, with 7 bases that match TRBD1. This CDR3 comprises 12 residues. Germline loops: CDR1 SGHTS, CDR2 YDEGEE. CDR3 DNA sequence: TGCGCTACGGGGACAGACATGAGTGGCTACACCTTC. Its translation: CATGTDMSGYTF.

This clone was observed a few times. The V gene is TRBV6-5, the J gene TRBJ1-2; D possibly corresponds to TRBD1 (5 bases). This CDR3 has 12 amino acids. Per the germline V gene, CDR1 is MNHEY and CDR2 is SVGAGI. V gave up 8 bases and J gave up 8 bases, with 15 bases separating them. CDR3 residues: CASSQGLEGYTF. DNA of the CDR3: TGTGCCAGCTCTCAGGGTTTGGAAGGCTACACCTTC.

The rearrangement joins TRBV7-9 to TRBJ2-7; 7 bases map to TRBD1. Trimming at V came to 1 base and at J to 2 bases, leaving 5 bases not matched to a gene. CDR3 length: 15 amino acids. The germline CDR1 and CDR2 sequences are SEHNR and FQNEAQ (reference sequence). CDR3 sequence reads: CASSLDPDRAYEQYF. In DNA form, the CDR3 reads TGTGCCAGCAGCTTAGATCCCGACAGGGCCTACGAGCAGTACTTC.

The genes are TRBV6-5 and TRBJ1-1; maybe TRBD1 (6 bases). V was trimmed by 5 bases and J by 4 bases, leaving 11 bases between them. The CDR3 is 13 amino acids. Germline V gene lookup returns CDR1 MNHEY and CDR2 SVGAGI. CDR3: CASSLDSFTEAFF. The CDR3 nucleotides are TGTGCCAGCAGTCTGGACAGTTTCACTGAAGCTTTCTTT.

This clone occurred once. DNA for the CDR3: TGTGCCAGCAGTTTATTAAGCAGCGGGGGCCCGCAGGGCGAGCAGTACTTC. Amino acids: CASSLLSSGGPQGEQYF. The gene calls are TRBV28 and TRBJ2-7; 8 bases agree with TRBD2. This CDR3 contains 17 residues. V shed 1 base and J 6 bases; nucleotides not matched to a gene: 14. Germline CDR1 is MDHEN and CDR2 is SYDVKM.

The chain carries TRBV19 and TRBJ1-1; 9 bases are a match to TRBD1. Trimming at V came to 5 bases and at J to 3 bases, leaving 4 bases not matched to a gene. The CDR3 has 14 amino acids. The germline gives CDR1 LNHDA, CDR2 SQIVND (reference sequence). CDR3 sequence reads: CASSGTGRDTEAFF. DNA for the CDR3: TGTGCCAGTAGTGGGACAGGGAGGGACACTGAAGCTTTCTTT.

The CDR3 bases are TGCAGCGTTGGTCTTGTCGCGGGAAAGAGGGACACTGAAGCTTTCTTT. This gives the protein CSVGLVAGKRDTEAFF. The chain carries TRBV29-1 and TRBJ1-1; D is undetermined. Germline lookup yields CDR1 SQVTM and CDR2 ANQGSEA. Deletions cut 4 bases from V and 3 bases from J, with 21 bases between. The CDR3 contains 16 residues.

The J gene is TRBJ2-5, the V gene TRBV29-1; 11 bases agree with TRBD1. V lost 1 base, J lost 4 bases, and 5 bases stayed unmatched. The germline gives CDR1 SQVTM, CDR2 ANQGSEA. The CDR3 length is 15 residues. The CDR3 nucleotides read TGCAGCGTTGAAGGGGACAGGGGGAGGGCAGAGACCCAGTACTTC. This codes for CSVEGDRGRAETQYF.

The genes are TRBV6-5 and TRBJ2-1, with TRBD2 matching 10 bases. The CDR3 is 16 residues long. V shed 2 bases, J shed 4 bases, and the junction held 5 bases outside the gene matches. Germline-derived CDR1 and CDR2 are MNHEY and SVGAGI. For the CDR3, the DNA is TGTGCCAGCAGTTACGTTCCTAGCGGGAGTTACAATGAGCAGTTCTTC. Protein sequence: CASSYVPSGSYNEQFF.

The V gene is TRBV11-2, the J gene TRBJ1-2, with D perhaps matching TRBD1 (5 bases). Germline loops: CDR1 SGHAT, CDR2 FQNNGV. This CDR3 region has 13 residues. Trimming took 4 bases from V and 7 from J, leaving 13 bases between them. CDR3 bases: TGTGCCAGCAGCTCGAATTGGGGCGTTGGCTACACCTTC. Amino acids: CASSSNWGVGYTF.

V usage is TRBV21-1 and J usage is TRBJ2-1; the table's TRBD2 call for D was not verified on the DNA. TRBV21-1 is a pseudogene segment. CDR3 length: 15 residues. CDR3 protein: CASSKVAGTLHEQFF. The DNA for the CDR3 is TGTGCCAGCAGCAAAGTCGCCGGGACTCTACATGAGCAGTTCTTC.

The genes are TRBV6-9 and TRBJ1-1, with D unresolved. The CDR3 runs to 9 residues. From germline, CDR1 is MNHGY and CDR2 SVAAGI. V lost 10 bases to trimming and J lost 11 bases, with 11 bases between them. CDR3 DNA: TGTGCCAAACGACTGGAGGCTTTCTTT. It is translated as CAKRLEAFF.

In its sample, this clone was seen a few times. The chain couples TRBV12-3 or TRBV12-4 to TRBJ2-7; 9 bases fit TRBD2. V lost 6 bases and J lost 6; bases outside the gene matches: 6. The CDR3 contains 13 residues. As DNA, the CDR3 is TGTGCCAGCAGACCCGGGACTAGCCGCGAGCAGTACTTC. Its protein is CASRPGTSREQYF.

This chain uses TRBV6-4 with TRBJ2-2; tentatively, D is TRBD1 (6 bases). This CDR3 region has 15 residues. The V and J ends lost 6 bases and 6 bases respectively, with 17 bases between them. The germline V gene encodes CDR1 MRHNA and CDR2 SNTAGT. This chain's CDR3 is CASSLQGISAGELFF. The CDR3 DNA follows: TGTGCCAGCAGCCTTCAGGGGATTAGCGCCGGGGAGCTGTTTTTT.

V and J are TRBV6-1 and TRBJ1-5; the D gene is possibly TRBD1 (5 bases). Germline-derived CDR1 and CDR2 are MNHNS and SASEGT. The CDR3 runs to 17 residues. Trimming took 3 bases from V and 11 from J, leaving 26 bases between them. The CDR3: CASSDLTGGIYMGSQHF. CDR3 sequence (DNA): TGTGCCAGCAGTGACCTGACGGGGGGGATTTACATGGGGTCCCAGCATTTT.

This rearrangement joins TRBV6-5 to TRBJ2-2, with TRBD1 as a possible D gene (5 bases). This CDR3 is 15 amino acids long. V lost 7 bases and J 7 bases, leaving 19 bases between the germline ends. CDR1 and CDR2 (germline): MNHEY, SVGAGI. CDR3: CASKWAGYSGGELFF. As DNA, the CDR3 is TGTGCCAGCAAGTGGGCAGGGTATTCTGGCGGGGAGCTGTTTTTT.

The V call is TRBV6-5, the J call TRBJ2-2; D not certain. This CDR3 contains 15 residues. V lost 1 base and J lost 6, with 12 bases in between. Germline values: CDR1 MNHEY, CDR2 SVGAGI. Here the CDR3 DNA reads TGTGCCAGCAGTTACTTATCCTCGAGTCCCGGGGAGCTGTTTTTT. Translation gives CASSYLSSSPGELFF.

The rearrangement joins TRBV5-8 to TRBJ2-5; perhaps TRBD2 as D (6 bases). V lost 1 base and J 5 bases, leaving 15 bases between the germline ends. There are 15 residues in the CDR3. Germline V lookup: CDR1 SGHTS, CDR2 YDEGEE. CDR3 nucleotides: TGTGCCAGCAGCTTGCGCACAGGCGGGGTGGAGACCCAGTACTTC. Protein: CASSLRTGGVETQYF.

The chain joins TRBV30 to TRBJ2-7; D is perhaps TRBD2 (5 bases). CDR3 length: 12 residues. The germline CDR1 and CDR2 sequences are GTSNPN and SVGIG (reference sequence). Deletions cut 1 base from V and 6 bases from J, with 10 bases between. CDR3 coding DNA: TGTGCCTGGAGTGAAGGAGGCGGCGAGCAGTACTTC. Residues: CAWSEGGGEQYF. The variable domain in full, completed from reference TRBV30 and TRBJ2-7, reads SQTIHQWPATLVQPVGSPLSLECTVEGTSNPNLYWYRQAAGRGLQLLFYSVGIGQISSEVPQNLSASRPQDRQFILSSKKLLLSDSGFYLCAWSEGGGEQYFGPGTRLTVT.

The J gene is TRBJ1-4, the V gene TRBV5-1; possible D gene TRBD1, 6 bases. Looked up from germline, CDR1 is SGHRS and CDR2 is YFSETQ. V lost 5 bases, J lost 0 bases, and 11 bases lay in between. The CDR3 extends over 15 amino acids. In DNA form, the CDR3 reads TGCGCCAGCAGGCGACAGGCAGCAACTAATGAAAAACTGTTTTTT. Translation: CASRRQAATNEKLFF.

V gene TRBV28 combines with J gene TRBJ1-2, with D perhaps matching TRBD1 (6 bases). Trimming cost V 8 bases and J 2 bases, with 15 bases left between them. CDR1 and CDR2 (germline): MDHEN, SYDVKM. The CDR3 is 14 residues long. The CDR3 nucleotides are TGTGCCAGCGACACGGGGGGGCCCAACTATGGCTACACCTTC. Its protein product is CASDTGGPNYGYTF.

As DNA, the CDR3 is TGTGCCAGCAGCCTAGAACAGGGGGCGCGAGAGACCCAGTACTTC. Translating gives CASSLEQGARETQYF. V gene TRBV5-6 combines with J gene TRBJ2-5; 9 nucleotides align to TRBD1. The CDR3 contains 15 residues. V lost 4 bases, J lost 4 bases, and 8 bases stayed unmatched. The germline CDR1 and CDR2 sequences are SGHDT and YYEEEE.

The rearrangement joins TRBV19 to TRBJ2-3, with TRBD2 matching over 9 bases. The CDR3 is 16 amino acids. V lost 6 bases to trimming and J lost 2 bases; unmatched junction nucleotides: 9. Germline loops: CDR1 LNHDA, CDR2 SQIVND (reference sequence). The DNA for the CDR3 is TGTGCCAGTAGCCGCCGGACTAGCGCTCTCACAGATACGCAGTATTTT. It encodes CASSRRTSALTDTQYF.

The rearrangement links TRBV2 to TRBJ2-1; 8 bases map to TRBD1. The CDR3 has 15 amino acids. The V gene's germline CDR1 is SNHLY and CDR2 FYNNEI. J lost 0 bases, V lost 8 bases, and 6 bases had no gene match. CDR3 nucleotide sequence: TGTGCCAGCGTTAAAACAGGGGGCTCCTACAATGAGCAGTTCTTC. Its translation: CASVKTGGSYNEQFF.

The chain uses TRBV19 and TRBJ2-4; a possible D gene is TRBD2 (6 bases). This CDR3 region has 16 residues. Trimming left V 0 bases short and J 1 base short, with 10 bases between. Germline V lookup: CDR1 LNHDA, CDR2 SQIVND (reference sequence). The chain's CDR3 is CASSIDPSGAKNIQYF. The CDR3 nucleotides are TGTGCCAGTAGTATAGATCCCAGCGGGGCCAAAAACATTCAGTACTTC.

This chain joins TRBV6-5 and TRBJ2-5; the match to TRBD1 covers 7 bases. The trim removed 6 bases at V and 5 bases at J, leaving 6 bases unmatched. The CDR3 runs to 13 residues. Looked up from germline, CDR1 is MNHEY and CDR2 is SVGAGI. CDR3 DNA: TGTGCCAGCAGAGTGCAGGGGGTGGAGACCCAGTACTTC. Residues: CASRVQGVETQYF.

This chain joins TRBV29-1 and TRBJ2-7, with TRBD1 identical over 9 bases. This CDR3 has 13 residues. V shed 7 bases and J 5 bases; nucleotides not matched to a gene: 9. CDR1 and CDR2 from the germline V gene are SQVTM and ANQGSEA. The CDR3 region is CSGGTGTGNEQYF. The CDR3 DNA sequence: TGCAGCGGGGGAACCGGGACAGGGAACGAGCAGTACTTC.

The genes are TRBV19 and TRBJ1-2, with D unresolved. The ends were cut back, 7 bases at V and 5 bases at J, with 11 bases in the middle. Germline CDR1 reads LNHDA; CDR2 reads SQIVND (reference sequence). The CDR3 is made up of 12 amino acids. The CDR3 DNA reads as TGTGCCAGTACGAGGGATAGGTATGGCTACACCTTC. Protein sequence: CASTRDRYGYTF.

CDR3 region: CASSLADRGRNEQFF. CDR3 in DNA: TGTGCCAGCAGCTTAGCGGACAGGGGGAGAAATGAGCAGTTCTTC. The chain employs TRBV13 and TRBJ2-1, with TRBD1 identical over 10 bases. Germline V gene sequence: CDR1 PRHDT, CDR2 FYEKMQ (reference sequence). V was clipped by 1 base and J by 7 bases; unmatched bases: 4. The CDR3 loop spans 15 amino acids.

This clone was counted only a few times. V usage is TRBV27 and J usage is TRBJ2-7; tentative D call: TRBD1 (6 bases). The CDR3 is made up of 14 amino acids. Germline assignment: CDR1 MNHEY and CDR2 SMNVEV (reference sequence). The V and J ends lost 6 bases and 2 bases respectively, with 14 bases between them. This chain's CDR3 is CASRVLDSTYEQYF. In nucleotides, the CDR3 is TGTGCCAGCAGAGTTTTGGACAGCACCTACGAGCAGTACTTC.